This T cell receptor beta chain is from a study of T cells expressing NK-cell markers. About the study: With respect to HCMV, most of the eight sequenced donors were seropositive, and one was seronegative.

5'RACE template switching with UMIs generated TCR beta cDNA. TCRdb reprocessed the 5' RACE reads and keeps a single row for each CDR3 protein, giving no DNA. The record lists more than 250,000 distinct CDR3 sequences, of which the ten most abundant hold around 0.37%. Germline values: CDR1 LGHDT, CDR2 YNNKEL (reference sequence). The CDR3 runs 16 residues. The genes are TRBV3-1 and TRBJ2-1; TCRdb proposes TRBD2, but this gene call is untestable without DNA. The receptor comes from a man aged 18 to 30 in good health. Sequenced input: blood T cells: a sorted CD56 or NKG2C T cell subset, CD4+ or CD8+ T cells, or bulk PBMC T cells (not recorded which). The CDR3 loop is CASSQATGLAGNEQFF.